The clone carrying this T cell receptor beta chain was detected many times. The target antigen is unknown. This record belongs to a study of identical twins. General study results and limits: Beta clonotypes that were abundant in cord blood contained fewer insertions, a pattern absent from memory repertoires. With monozygotic twins, out-of-frame TCR alpha sharing exceeded what models estimated. In drawing conclusions, the study used cross-sectional statistical analysis and did not follow the same donors.

Every one of the donors was a healthy Caucasian. Germline CDR1 reads SEHNR; CDR2 reads FQNEAQ (reference sequence). After removal of 6 bases from V and 10 bases from J, the junction contained 10 bases not matched to a gene. The CDR3 contains 14 residues. TCRdb itself ran the 5' RACE reads through MiXCR, one entry per CDR3 protein. The data show around 670,000 distinct CDR3 sequences, with less than 7% seen just once and 1.5% to 2% held by the top ten. The sample comprised naive T cells sorted from blood. The chain is built from TRBV7-9 and TRBJ2-3; 10 bases align to TRBD2. The TCR was taken from a man aged 18 to 29 in good health. CDR3 coding DNA: TGTGCCAGCAGGCCGGGACTAGCGTCTGAGGCGCAGTATTTT. This translates into CASRPGLASEAQYF.